The clone carrying this T cell receptor beta chain was seen more than once but under ten times. At one boundary the junction diverges from the germline segment, which might be a read error. The data were taken from a study of CD8+CD57+ T cells in acquired aplastic anemia. Study-level information: Sorted CD4+ and CD8+ cells yielded roughly 3.1 ug of DNA on average.

Germline CDR1 is SGHRS and CDR2 is YFSETQ. This CDR3 spans 16 amino acids. The sequenced patients had an expansion of CD8+CD57+ cells seen by flow cytometry. For CDR3 and TCR beta VDJ profiling, genomic DNA was the template used. TCRdb called the reads again in MiXCR, with one record for every CDR3 protein. The sample holds fewer than 250,000 distinct CDR3 sequences; approximately 45% are singletons and the top ten take over 7.5%. Sequenced input: sorted CD4+, CD8+, or CD8+CD57+ T cells (not recorded which) from PBMCs. This sequence joins TRBV5-1 and TRBJ2-1, with 10 bases that match TRBD2. The clonotype originates from a human donor with aplastic anemia. The CDR3 nucleotides read TGCGCCAACAGCTTAGGGACTAGCGTTTCCTACAATGAGCAGTTCTTC. It encodes CANSLGTSVSYNEQFF.